The 23 T cell receptor beta chains below all came from one sample that was sequenced in a study of blood T cell repertoires in COVID-19. Sequenced by immunoSEQ multiplex PCR; TCRdb stores in-frame clones only, minus some. Of more than 200,000 clones detected, approximately 83% appear once; the ten largest clones hold around 30%. Sample: peripheral blood. The receptors shown here come from a man aged 40-49 years with acute or convalescent COVID-19.

The chain recombines TRBV6-5 with TRBJ2-3; TRBD2 matches 16 bases. Unmatched junction bases numbered 1, after V lost 6 bases and J lost 4 bases. The germline CDR1 and CDR2 sequences are MNHEY and SVGAGI. This CDR3 has 15 residues. The CDR3 sequence: CASRGLAGGADTQYF. DNA of the CDR3: TGTGCCAGCAGGGGACTAGCGGGGGGGGCAGATACGCAGTATTTT.

The gene calls are TRBV30 and TRBJ2-5; TRBD2 matches 12 bases. Trimming cost V 4 bases and J 4 bases; bases outside gene matches: 7. The CDR3 is 15 residues long. Per the germline V gene, CDR1 is GTSNPN and CDR2 is SVGIG (reference sequence). CDR3 amino acids: CAWNPTTSGRETQYF. The DNA of the CDR3 is TGTGCCTGGAACCCAACGACTAGCGGGAGAGAGACCCAGTACTTC.

The chain couples TRBV9 to TRBJ1-5, with 9 bases fitting TRBD1. V was clipped by 3 bases and J by 2 bases; unmatched bases: 6. The CDR3 is made up of 16 amino acids. From germline, CDR1 is SGDLS and CDR2 YYNGEE. CDR3 amino acids: CASSAGQGLGNQPQHF. CDR3 sequence (DNA): TGTGCCAGCAGCGCAGGACAGGGGCTCGGCAATCAGCCCCAGCATTTT. Full variable domain (missing parts from reference TRBV9 and TRBJ1-5): DSGVTQTPKHLITATGQRVTLRCSPRSGDLSVYWYQQSLDQGLQFLIQYYNGEERAKGNILERFSAQQFPDLHSELNLSSLELGDSALYFCASSAGQGLGNQPQHFGDGTRLSIL.

The genes are TRBV10-2 and TRBJ2-3; perhaps TRBD2 as D (5 bases). Germline assignment: CDR1 WSHSY and CDR2 SAAADI. This CDR3 is 13 amino acids long. V lost 9 bases to trimming and J lost 5 bases, with 15 bases between them. CDR3 residues: CASDINRGDTQYF. The CDR3 DNA is TGCGCCAGTGATATAAATCGGGGAGATACGCAGTATTTT.

The gene calls are TRBV7-2 and TRBJ2-1; 7 nucleotides match TRBD1. The J segment lost 3 bases and the V segment lost 6 bases, leaving 8 bases of the junction unmatched. There are 15 residues in the CDR3. Germline V gene lookup returns CDR1 SGHTA and CDR2 FQGNSA. DNA of the CDR3: TGTGCCAGCAGACCCGGGACAGAGTTCTACAATGAGCAGTTCTTC. Translating it yields CASRPGTEFYNEQFF.

The chain joins TRBV5-4 to TRBJ1-3, with a tentative D call TRBD1 (5 bases). V was clipped by 0 bases and J by 0 bases, with 7 bases between them. The CDR3 length is 15 residues. Germline-derived CDR1 and CDR2 are SGHNT and YYREEE (reference sequence). The CDR3 loop reads CASSLDQGSGNTIYF. The DNA for the CDR3 is TGTGCCAGCAGCTTGGATCAGGGCTCTGGAAACACCATATATTTT.

V usage is TRBV3-1 (or the pseudogene TRBV3-2) and J usage is TRBJ1-2; the D gene is possibly TRBD1 (5 bases). V lost 0 bases and J lost 2, with 13 bases in between. Germline V gives CDR1 LGHDT, CDR2 YNNKEL (reference sequence). The CDR3 spans 16 residues. The CDR3 region is CASSQENRGANYGYTF. The CDR3 coding sequence is TGTGCCAGCAGCCAAGAGAATAGGGGCGCAAACTATGGCTACACCTTC.

The chain has TRBV24-1 and TRBJ2-1; the match to TRBD2 covers 9 bases. The V segment lost 10 bases and the J segment 4 bases; nucleotides outside the gene matches: 4. Germline V gene data show CDR1 as KGHDR and CDR2 as SFDVKD. CDR3 length equals 13 residues. CDR3 in DNA: TGTGCCACGTCCAGCGGGAGGTACAATGAGCAGTTCTTC. It encodes CATSSGRYNEQFF.

The rearrangement uses TRBV6-5 and TRBJ2-5; tentative D call: TRBD2 (5 bases). The germline CDR1 and CDR2 sequences are MNHEY and SVGAGI. Between the trimmed V and J ends, which lost 4 bases and 0 bases, there was a span of 6 bases. The CDR3 covers 13 residues. The CDR3 region has the DNA TGTGCCAGCAGTTCTAGCTACCAAGAGACCCAGTACTTC. This gives the protein CASSSSYQETQYF.

This chain joins TRBV2 and TRBJ2-2; 7 bases fit TRBD1. This CDR3 has 16 amino acids. Germline assignment: CDR1 SNHLY and CDR2 FYNNEI. V lost 2 bases, J lost 3 bases, and 6 bases stayed unmatched. The CDR3 loop reads CASSEPLDRDTGELFF. In DNA, the CDR3 is TGTGCCAGCAGTGAACCCCTAGACAGGGACACCGGGGAGCTGTTTTTT.

Only one count was recorded for this clone. The V and J genes are TRBV7-2 and TRBJ1-2; no definite D call. This CDR3 comprises 14 residues. With 5 bases removed from V and 0 bases from J, the gap between germline ends came to 10 bases. CDR1 is SGHTA, CDR2 FQGNSA, per germline. CDR3 region: CASSPEVSNYGYTF. The CDR3 DNA reads as TGTGCCAGCAGCCCCGAGGTATCTAACTATGGCTACACCTTC. Based on the CDR3 plus reference TRBV7-2 and TRBJ1-2, the full variable domain is GAGVSQSPSNKVTEKGKDVELRCDPISGHTALYWYRQSLGQGLEFLIYFQGNSAPDKSGLPSDRFSAERTGGSVSTLTIQRTQQEDSAVYLCASSPEVSNYGYTFGSGTRLTVV.

The chain is built from TRBV7-8 and TRBJ2-1; 8 bases are a match to TRBD2. V was clipped by 3 bases and J by 11 bases; unmatched bases: 21. The CDR3 contains 18 residues. CDR1 and CDR2 from the germline V gene are SGHVS and FQNEAQ. CDR3 sequence reads: CASSLVPPTSGVQGKQFF. The DNA of the CDR3 is TGTGCCAGCAGCTTGGTGCCCCCTACTAGCGGTGTTCAAGGCAAGCAGTTCTTC. The entire variable domain, with the rest obtained from reference TRBV7-8 and TRBJ2-1, is as follows: GAGVSQSPRYKVAKRGQDVALRCDPISGHVSLFWYQQALGQGPEFLTYFQNEAQLDKSGLPSDRFFAERPEGSVSTLKIQRTQQEDSAVYLCASSLVPPTSGVQGKQFFGPGTRLTVL.

V is TRBV5-1 and J is TRBJ2-5; 11 positions match TRBD2. The CDR3 contains 16 residues. The germline gives CDR1 SGHRS, CDR2 YFSETQ. The V gene end was trimmed by 4 bases and the J gene end by 0 bases; junction bases not matched to a gene: 5. The CDR3 spells CASSPRTSGYQETQYF. CDR3 bases: TGCGCCAGCAGCCCGAGGACTAGCGGGTACCAAGAGACCCAGTACTTC.

The V and J genes are TRBV7-2 and TRBJ2-1; a weak D match, TRBD2 (6 bases). The length of the CDR3 is 13 residues. Germline values: CDR1 SGHTA, CDR2 FQGNSA. Trimming removed 5 bases from V and 7 bases from J, with 12 bases in between. In nucleotides, the CDR3 is TGTGCCAGCAGCCGGACTATTGAGAATGAGCAGTTCTTC. Its protein is CASSRTIENEQFF.

This chain uses TRBV1 with TRBJ1-5; the table's D gene call, TRBD1, was not cross checked with the DNA. TRBV1 is labeled a pseudogene. The CDR3 is 14 amino acids. In nucleotides, the CDR3 is TGCACCAGCAAAGGGGCAGGGGACAATCAGCCCCAGCATTTT. It specifies CTSKGAGDNQPQHF.

This chain uses TRBV6-6 with TRBJ1-5; D may be TRBD1 (5 bases). From germline, CDR1 is MNHNY and CDR2 SVGAGI (reference sequence). Trimming removed 2 bases at V and 4 bases at J, with 12 bases between. This CDR3 has 15 amino acids. The CDR3 loop reads CASSYGSGANQPQHF. As DNA, the CDR3 is TGTGCCAGCAGTTACGGAAGTGGGGCAAATCAGCCCCAGCATTTT.

This clone was detected once. This chain connects TRBV12-5 to TRBJ1-5, with a tentative D call TRBD1 (5 bases). Trimming stripped 5 bases from V and 4 bases from J, with 18 bases between. Germline CDR1 and CDR2: LGHNT and FRNRAP. The CDR3 loop spans 16 amino acids. The CDR3 DNA is TGTGCTAGTGGTCATAATCTTGGGGCGATTAATCAGCCCCAGCATTTT. Protein product: CASGHNLGAINQPQHF.

The chain has TRBV5-1 and TRBJ2-3; the match to TRBD1 covers 7 bases. The CDR3 spans 15 residues. Germline CDR1 reads SGHRS; CDR2 reads YFSETQ. V trimming: 2 bases; J trimming: 2 bases; junction bases outside the gene matches: 5. The CDR3 DNA reads TGCGCCAGCAGCTTCCGGGACAGTAACACAGATACGCAGTATTTT. Protein product: CASSFRDSNTDTQYF.

This clone was observed a single time. The CDR3, as DNA: TGTGCCAGCCTCCGTCGGACAGGGCACCCAACAAGCCCCAGCACTGAAGCTTTCTTT. Translating it yields CASLRRTGHPTSPSTEAFF. V and J are TRBV27 and TRBJ1-1; 8 bases line up with TRBD1. Germline CDR1 reads MNHEY; CDR2 reads SMNVEV (reference sequence). CDR3 length: 19 amino acids. V shed 8 bases and J 4 bases; nucleotides not matched to a gene: 24.

This rearrangement joins TRBV4-1 to TRBJ2-4; D possibly corresponds to TRBD2 (6 bases). This CDR3 has 16 residues. Looked up from germline, CDR1 is MGHRA and CDR2 is YSYEKL. Trimming removed 0 bases at V and 6 bases at J, with 15 bases between. In DNA form, the CDR3 reads TGCGCCAGCAGCCAAGAATATTGGGGGGTGGGAAACATTCAGTACTTC. It encodes CASSQEYWGVGNIQYF.

This chain links TRBV3-1 (or the pseudogene TRBV3-2) with TRBJ1-1, with 8 bases fitting TRBD1. This CDR3 region has 16 residues. V trimming: 0 bases; J trimming: 7 bases; junction bases outside the gene matches: 10. Germline assignment: CDR1 LGHDT and CDR2 YNNKEL (reference sequence). Here the CDR3 DNA reads TGTGCCAGCAGCCAAGATGTTCACACAGGGGGTGGTGAAGCTTTCTTT. This encodes CASSQDVHTGGGEAFF.

V usage is TRBV27 and J usage is TRBJ2-7, with 10 bases matching TRBD2. The V gene's germline CDR1 is MNHEY and CDR2 SMNVEV (reference sequence). CDR3 length equals 15 residues. V lost 2 bases to trimming and J lost 3 bases; unmatched junction nucleotides: 4. The CDR3 loop reads CASSLLAGVNYEQYF. The CDR3 nucleotides read TGTGCCAGCAGTTTACTAGCGGGAGTAAACTACGAGCAGTACTTC.

The chain couples TRBV5-1 to TRBJ1-2; maybe TRBD1 (5 bases). CDR1 and CDR2 (germline): SGHRS, YFSETQ. This CDR3 comprises 14 residues. The germline V and J ends were trimmed by 3 bases and 4 bases, with 13 bases remaining between them. CDR3 sequence (DNA): TGCGCCAGCAGCTCGACAGAGCTCGGCTATGGCTACACCTTC. Its translation: CASSSTELGYGYTF. The variable domain in full, with the rest retrieved from reference TRBV5-1 and TRBJ1-2, is KAGVTQTPRYLIKTRGQQVTLSCSPISGHRSVSWYQQTPGQGLQFLFEYFSETQRNKGNFPGRFSGRQFSNSRSEMNVSTLELGDSALYLCASSSTELGYGYTFGSGTRLTVV.